One TCR beta chain is described in this entry. Its antigen is undetermined. These data come from a study of T cell responses to AZD1222 COVID-19 vaccine. The repertoire was sequenced with immunoSEQ multiplex PCR; TCRdb's copy has only in-frame clones and lacks some. The sample carries 100,000 to 130,000 clones, 89% recorded once. Notes on the study in general: Close to half of spike-specific TCRs reportedly recognize unmutated variant regions.

This CDR3 contains 14 residues. Germline V CDR1 and CDR2: ENHRY, SYGVKD. Trimming cost V 2 bases and J 3 bases, with 8 bases left between them. The TCR comes from an adult in good health. The rearrangement uses TRBV10-3 and TRBJ1-5; a weak D match, TRBD1 (5 bases). Specimen: peripheral blood, collected on day 0 of AZD1222 vaccination. This CDR3 is CAISETGSNQPQHF. CDR3 DNA sequence: TGTGCCATCAGTGAGACAGGATCCAATCAGCCCCAGCATTTT.